This TCR beta chain was documented in a study of blood T cell repertoires in COVID-19. Study context: The cDNA or gDNA used as material had been derived from T cells, B-cell-depleted T cells, or PBMCs.

Seattle's enrolled individuals joined amid active infection and were then monitored longitudinally. In the authors' workflow: Quantification of nucleated cells was approximated via reference gene primer amplification. Repertoires were generated with immunoSEQ multiplex PCR, while TCRdb's copy carries only in-frame clones and drops some. Clone size and V and J calls were adopted from that table, with D and trimming inferred from the DNA. The sample lists about 140,000 clones; around 83% were seen once. The receptor was isolated from a man aged 25-45 years with COVID-19, enrolled during active disease. The sample consisted of peripheral blood.

The DNA of the CDR3 is TGTGCCAGCAGCCAAGATCGCGCAGGGTCAGGAAACACCATATATTTT. Residues: CASSQDRAGSGNTIYF. V gene TRBV4-2 combines with J gene TRBJ1-3, with D possibly being TRBD1 (5 bases). This CDR3 is 16 amino acids long. The germline CDR1 and CDR2 sequences are LGHNA and YNFKEQ. Trimming took off 0 bases at V and 4 bases at J, with 13 bases between the two ends.